This note documents a single TCR beta chain sequence. The data stem from a study of blood T cell repertoires in COVID-19. About the research overall: T cells, B-cell-depleted T cells, or PBMCs supplied cDNA or gDNA.

The V gene lost 11 bases and the J gene lost 10 bases, with 18 bases spanning the gap. Per germline, CDR1 MNHEY and CDR2 SVGAGI. CDR3 size: 13 residues. Libraries were prepared by immunoSEQ multiplex PCR; TCRdb keeps only in-frame clonotypes and omits some of them. The sample has about 210,000 clones, just under 85% seen once. The sequence was obtained from a woman in her fifties or sixties with active or convalescent COVID-19. The V call is TRBV6-5, the J call TRBJ1-6, with D possibly matching TRBD1 (5 bases). Sequencing input: peripheral blood. The CDR3 region is CAGGTSRGSPLHF. CDR3 coding DNA: TGTGCCGGGGGGACCTCGAGAGGGTCACCCCTCCACTTT.